The sequence of this T cell receptor beta chain was determined in a study of Ad26.COV2.S vaccination and SARS-CoV-2 variants. Comments on this clone: The antigen is unknown.

With 5 bases removed from V and 1 base from J, the gap between germline ends came to 17 bases. The CDR3 has 16 residues. Germline CDR1 is LNHNV and CDR2 is YYDKDF (reference sequence). Clones were read by immunoSEQ multiplex PCR, and TCRdb kept only the in-frame ones, dropping some. The sample lists 150,000 to 200,000 clones; around nine tenths were seen once. Overall study findings and caveats: Vaccinees displayed broader spike-specific TCR repertoires than placebo recipients. Possibly, TCR breadth and depth analyses underestimated total T cell responses. Responses of spike-specific T cells (both CD8+ and CD4+) reportedly showed substantial breadth after vaccination. Breadth of non-spike TCRs did not differ between vaccinees and placebo recipients.

Specimen: peripheral blood, collected after recovery from COVID-19. This chain connects TRBV15 to TRBJ1-1; weak D call: TRBD1 (5 bases). The sequence was collected from a human donor who had recovered from COVID-19. DNA of the CDR3: TGTGCCACCAGCCCCCTGGGGGGATGGGAGAACACTGAAGCTTTCTTT. It yields the protein CATSPLGGWENTEAFF.